The sequence of this T cell receptor beta chain was determined in a study of T cell changes during pregnancy in multiple sclerosis. Sequencing was performed with immunoSEQ multiplex PCR; in TCRdb, only in-frame clones are kept and a portion is missing. The table shows fewer than 60,000 clones, with approximately 92% occurring only once. CDR1 MDHEN and CDR2 SYDVKM come from the germline V gene. The junction had 11 bases not matched to a gene; V was cut back by 4 bases and J by 0 bases. The CDR3 has 17 residues. The origin of this receptor is a female donor with multiple sclerosis, enrolled in a pregnancy study. Sample: CD4+ T cells from peripheral blood mononuclear cells, taken after pregnancy. The chain recombines TRBV28 with TRBJ1-2; 7 bases fit TRBD1. The CDR3 protein is CASSSLVGQKTNYGYTF. CDR3 coding DNA: TGTGCCAGCAGTTCCTTGGTGGGACAGAAAACTAACTATGGCTACACCTTC.